This T cell receptor beta chain was captured by sequencing in a study of blood T cell repertoires in COVID-19. Clones were sequenced by immunoSEQ multiplex PCR, and TCRdb holds only the in-frame ones, with some missing. Of about 100,000 clones detected, 80% to 90% appear once; the ten largest clones hold roughly 2.5%. CDR1 and CDR2 from the germline V gene are WSHSY and SAAADI. V lost 0 bases, J lost 5 bases, and 10 bases stayed unmatched. The CDR3 runs to 17 residues. Participant-reported clinical history was the basis for cohort assignment. This TCR was sampled from a woman in her fifties or sixties who had recovered from COVID-19. This chain joins TRBV10-2 and TRBJ2-7, with TRBD1 identical over 10 bases. The source material was PBMCs or T cells enriched from blood (not recorded which). CDR3 coding DNA: TGCGCCAGCAGTGAGTCCGGACGGGACAGGGGATTCGACGAGCAGTACTTC. Translation gives CASSESGRDRGFDEQYF.